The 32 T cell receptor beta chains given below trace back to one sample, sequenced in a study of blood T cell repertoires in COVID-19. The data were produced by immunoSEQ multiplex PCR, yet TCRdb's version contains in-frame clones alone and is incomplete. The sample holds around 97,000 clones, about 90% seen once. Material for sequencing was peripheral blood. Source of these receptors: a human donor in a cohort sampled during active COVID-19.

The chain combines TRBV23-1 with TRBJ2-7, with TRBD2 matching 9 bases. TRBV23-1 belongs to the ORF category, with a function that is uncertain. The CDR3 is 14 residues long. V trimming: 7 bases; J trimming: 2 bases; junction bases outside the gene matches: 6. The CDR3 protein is CASIPGTSTYEQYF. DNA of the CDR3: TGCGCCAGCATCCCCGGGACTAGCACCTACGAGCAGTACTTC.

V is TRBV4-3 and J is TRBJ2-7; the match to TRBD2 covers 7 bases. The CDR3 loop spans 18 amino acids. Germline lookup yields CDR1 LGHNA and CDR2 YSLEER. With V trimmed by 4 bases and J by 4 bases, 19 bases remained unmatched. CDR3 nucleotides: TGCGCCAGCAGCCTAGACATAGGCGGGGGAATTGATGAGTACGAGCAGTACTTC. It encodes CASSLDIGGGIDEYEQYF.

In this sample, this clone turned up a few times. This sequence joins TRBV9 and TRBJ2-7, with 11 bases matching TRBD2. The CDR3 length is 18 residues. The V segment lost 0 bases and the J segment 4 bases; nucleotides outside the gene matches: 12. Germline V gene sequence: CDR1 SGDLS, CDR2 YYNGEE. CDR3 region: CASSVGLAGPNTGYEQYF. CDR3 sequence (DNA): TGTGCCAGCAGCGTAGGACTAGCGGGACCAAACACCGGTTACGAGCAGTACTTC. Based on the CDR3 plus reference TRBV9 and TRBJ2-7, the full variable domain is DSGVTQTPKHLITATGQRVTLRCSPRSGDLSVYWYQQSLDQGLQFLIQYYNGEERAKGNILERFSAQQFPDLHSELNLSSLELGDSALYFCASSVGLAGPNTGYEQYFGPGTRLTVT.

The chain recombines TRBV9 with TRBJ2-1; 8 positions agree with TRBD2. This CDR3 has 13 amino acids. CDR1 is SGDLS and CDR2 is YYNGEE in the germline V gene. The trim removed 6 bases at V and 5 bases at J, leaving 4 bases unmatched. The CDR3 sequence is CASKSGRDNEQFF. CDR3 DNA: TGTGCCAGCAAGAGCGGGAGAGACAATGAGCAGTTCTTC.

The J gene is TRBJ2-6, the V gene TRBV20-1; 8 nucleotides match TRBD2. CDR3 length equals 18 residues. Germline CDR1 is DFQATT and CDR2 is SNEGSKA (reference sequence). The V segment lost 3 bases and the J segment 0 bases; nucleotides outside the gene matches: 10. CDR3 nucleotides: TGCAGTGCTAGTCCCAGGCCCGGGGGGGGCTCTGGGGCCAACGTCCTGACTTTC. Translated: CSASPRPGGGSGANVLTF.

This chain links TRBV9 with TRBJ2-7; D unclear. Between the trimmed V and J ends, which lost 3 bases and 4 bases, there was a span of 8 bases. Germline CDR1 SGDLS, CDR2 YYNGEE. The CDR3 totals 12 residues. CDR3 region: CASSGQTYEQYF. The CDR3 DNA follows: TGTGCCAGCAGCGGCCAAACATACGAGCAGTACTTC.

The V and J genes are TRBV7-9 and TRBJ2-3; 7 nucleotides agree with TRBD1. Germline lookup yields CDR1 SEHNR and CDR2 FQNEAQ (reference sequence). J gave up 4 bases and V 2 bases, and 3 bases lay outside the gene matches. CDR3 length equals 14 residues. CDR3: CASSLRTGADTQYF. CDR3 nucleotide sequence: TGTGCCAGCAGCTTACGCACAGGGGCAGATACGCAGTATTTT.

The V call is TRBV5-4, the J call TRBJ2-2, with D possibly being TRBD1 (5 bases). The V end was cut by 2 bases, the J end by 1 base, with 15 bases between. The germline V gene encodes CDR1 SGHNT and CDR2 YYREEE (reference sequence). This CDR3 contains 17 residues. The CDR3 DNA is TGTGCCAGCAGCTTACCCCAGGGTACCCTGAACACCGGGGAGCTGTTTTTT. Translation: CASSLPQGTLNTGELFF.

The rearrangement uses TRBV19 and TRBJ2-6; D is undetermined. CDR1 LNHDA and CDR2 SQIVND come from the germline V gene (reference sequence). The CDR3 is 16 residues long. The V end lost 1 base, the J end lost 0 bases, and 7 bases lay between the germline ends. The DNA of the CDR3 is TGTGCCAGTAGTATAGTTATGCGCTCTGGGGCCAACGTCCTGACTTTC. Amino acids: CASSIVMRSGANVLTF.

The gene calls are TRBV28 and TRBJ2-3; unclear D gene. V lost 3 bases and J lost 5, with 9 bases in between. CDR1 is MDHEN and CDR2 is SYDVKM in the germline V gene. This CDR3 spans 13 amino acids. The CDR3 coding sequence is TGTGCCAGCAGTTTCCAGTTTCGAGATACGCAGTATTTT. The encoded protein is CASSFQFRDTQYF.

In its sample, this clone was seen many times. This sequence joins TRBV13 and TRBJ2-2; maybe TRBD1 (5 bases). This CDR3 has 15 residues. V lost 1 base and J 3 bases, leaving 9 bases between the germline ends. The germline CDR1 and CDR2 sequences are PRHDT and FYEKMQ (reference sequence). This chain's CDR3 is CASSLEGRDTGELFF. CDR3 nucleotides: TGTGCCAGCAGCTTAGAAGGCAGGGACACCGGGGAGCTGTTTTTT.

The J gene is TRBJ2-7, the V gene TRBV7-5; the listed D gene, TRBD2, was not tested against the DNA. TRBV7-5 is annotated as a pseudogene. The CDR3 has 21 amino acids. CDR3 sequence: CVRSLEISGDDWAERTYEQYF. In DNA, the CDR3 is TGTGTCAGAAGCTTAGAAATTTCGGGAGACGACTGGGCGGAGAGGACCTACGAGCAGTACTTC.

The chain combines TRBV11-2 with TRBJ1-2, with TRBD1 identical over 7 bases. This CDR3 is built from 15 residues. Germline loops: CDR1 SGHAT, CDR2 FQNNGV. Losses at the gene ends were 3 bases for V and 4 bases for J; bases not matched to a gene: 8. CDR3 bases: TGTGCCAGCAGCTTTACTGGGACAGTGAGCTATGGCTACACCTTC. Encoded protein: CASSFTGTVSYGYTF. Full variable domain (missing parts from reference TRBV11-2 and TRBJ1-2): EAGVAQSPRYKIIEKRQSVAFWCNPISGHATLYWYQQILGQGPKLLIQFQNNGVVDDSQLPKDRFSAERLKGVDSTLKIQPAKLEDSAVYLCASSFTGTVSYGYTFGSGTRLTVV.

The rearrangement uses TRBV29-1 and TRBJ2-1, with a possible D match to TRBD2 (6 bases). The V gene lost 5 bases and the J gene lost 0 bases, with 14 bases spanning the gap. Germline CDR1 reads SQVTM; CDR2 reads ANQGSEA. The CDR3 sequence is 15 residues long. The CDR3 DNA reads TGCAGCGTTAAAGGAGGGATAAACTCCTACAATGAGCAGTTCTTC. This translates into CSVKGGINSYNEQFF.

The CDR3 sequence is CATSRGVSLGEQFF. CDR3 bases: TGTGCCACCAGCAGGGGCGTAAGCCTGGGTGAGCAGTTCTTC. This chain uses TRBV15 with TRBJ2-1; the D is unclear. Per the germline V gene, CDR1 is LNHNV and CDR2 is YYDKDF (reference sequence). Trimming pared 3 bases from V and 9 bases from J, leaving 15 bases between. This CDR3 contains 14 residues.

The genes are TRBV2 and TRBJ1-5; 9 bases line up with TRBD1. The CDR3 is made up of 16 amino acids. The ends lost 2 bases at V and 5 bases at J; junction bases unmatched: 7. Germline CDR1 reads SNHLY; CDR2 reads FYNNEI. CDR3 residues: CASSETHRGQDQPQHF. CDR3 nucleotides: TGTGCCAGCAGTGAAACCCACAGGGGGCAGGATCAGCCCCAGCATTTT.

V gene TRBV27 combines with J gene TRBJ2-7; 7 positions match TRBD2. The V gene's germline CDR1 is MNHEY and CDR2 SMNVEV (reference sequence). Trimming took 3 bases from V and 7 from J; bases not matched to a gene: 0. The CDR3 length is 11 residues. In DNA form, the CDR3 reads TGTGCCAGCAGTTTGGGGGGGGAGCAGTACTTC. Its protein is CASSLGGEQYF.

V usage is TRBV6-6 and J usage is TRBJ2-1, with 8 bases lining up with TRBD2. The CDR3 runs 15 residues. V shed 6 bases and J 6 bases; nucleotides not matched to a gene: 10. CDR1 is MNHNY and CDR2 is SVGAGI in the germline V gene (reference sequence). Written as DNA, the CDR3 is TGTGCCAGCAGAGAGGGCGGGGGGAGGCTCAATGAGCAGTTCTTC. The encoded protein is CASREGGGRLNEQFF.

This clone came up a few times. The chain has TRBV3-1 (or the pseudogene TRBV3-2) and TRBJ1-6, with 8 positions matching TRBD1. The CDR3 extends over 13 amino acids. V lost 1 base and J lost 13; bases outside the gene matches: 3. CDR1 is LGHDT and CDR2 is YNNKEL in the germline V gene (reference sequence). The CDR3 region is CASSQASGGPLHF. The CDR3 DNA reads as TGTGCCAGCAGCCAAGCCTCAGGGGGCCCCCTCCACTTT.

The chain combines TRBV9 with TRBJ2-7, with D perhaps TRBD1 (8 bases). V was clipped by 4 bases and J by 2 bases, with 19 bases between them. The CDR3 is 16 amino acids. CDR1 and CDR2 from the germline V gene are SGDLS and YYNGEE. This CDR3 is CASSPSGGQATYEQYF. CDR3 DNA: TGTGCCAGCAGCCCCTCGGGGGGACAGGCTACCTACGAGCAGTACTTC.

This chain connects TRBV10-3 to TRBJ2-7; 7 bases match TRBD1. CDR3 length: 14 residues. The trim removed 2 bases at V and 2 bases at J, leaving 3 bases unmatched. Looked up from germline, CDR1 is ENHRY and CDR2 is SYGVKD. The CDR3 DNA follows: TGTGCCATCAGTGAGGGGACAGTCGCCTACGAGCAGTACTTC. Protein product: CAISEGTVAYEQYF.

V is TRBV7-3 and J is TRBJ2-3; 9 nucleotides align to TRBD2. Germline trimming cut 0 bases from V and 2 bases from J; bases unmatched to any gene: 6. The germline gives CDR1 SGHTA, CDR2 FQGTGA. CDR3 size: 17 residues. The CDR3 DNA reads TGTGCCAGCAGCTTAACGTTTGCGGGAGGGACCACAGATACGCAGTATTTT. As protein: CASSLTFAGGTTDTQYF.

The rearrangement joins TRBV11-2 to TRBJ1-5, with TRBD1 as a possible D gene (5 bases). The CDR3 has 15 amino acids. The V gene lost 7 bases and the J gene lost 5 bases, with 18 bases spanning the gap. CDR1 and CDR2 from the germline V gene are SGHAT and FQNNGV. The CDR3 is CASTQGGYPDQPQHF. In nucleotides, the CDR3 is TGTGCCAGCACCCAGGGCGGTTATCCCGATCAGCCCCAGCATTTT.

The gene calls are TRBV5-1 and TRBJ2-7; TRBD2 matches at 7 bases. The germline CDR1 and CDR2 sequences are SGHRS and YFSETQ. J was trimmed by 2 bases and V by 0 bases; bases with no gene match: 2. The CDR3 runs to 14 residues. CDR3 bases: TGCGCCAGCAGCTTGGCGGGAGGAACCTACGAGCAGTACTTC. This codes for CASSLAGGTYEQYF.

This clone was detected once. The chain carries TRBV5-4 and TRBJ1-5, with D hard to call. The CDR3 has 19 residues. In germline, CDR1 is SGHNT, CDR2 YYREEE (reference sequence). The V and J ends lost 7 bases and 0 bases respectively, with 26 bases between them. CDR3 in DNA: TGTGCCAGCCCTTGCAATTGGATCTGTCGGGGAAATAGCAATCAGCCCCAGCATTTT. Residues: CASPCNWICRGNSNQPQHF.

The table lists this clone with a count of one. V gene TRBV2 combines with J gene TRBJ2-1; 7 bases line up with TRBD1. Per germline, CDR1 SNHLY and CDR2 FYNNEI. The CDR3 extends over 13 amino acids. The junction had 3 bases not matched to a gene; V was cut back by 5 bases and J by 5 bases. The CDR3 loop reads CASSSGTDNEQFF. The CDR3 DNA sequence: TGTGCCAGCAGTTCCGGGACAGACAATGAGCAGTTCTTC.

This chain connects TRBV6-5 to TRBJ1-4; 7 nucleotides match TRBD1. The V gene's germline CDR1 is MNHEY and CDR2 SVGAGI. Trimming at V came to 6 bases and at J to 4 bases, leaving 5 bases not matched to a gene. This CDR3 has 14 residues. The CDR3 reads CASSPDRDNEKLFF. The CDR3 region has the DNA TGTGCCAGCAGCCCCGACAGGGATAATGAAAAACTGTTTTTT.

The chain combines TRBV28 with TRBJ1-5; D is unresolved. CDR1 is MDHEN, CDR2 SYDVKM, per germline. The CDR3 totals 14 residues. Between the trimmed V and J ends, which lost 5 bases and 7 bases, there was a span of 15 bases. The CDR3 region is CASSPEGLRQPQHF. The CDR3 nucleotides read TGTGCCAGCAGTCCGGAGGGCTTGAGGCAGCCCCAGCATTTT.

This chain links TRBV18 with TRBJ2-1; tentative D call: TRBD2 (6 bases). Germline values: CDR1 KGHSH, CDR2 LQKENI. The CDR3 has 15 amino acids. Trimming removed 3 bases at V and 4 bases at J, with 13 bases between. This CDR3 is CASSPRGGTYNEQFF. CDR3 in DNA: TGTGCCAGCTCACCTCGTGGCGGGACGTACAATGAGCAGTTCTTC.

The CDR3, as DNA: TGTGCCAGCAGCCTCATTGAGCAGGGGAGCGGAGAGCAGTACTTC. Amino acids: CASSLIEQGSGEQYF. The chain carries TRBV7-9 and TRBJ2-7; weak D call: TRBD1 (6 bases). CDR1 is SEHNR and CDR2 is FQNEAQ in the germline V gene (reference sequence). Trimming stripped 5 bases from V and 7 bases from J, with 21 bases between. The CDR3 consists of 15 residues.

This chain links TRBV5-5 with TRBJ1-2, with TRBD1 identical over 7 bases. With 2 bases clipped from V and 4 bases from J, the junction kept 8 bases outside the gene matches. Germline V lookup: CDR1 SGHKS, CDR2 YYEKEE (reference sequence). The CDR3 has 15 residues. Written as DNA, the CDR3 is TGTGCCAGCAGCTTTTTACAGGGGCCTGGCTATGGCTACACCTTC. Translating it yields CASSFLQGPGYGYTF.

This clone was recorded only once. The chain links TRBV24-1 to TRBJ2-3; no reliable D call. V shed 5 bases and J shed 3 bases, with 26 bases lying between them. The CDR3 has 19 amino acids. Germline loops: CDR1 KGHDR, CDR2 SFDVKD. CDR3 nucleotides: TGTGCCACCAGTGGCGGAAGTTCCAAAGACTCTGCTTTTACAGATACGCAGTATTTT. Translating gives CATSGGSSKDSAFTDTQYF.